These 16 T cell receptor beta chains were all obtained from the same sample, sequenced in a study of identical twins. Each CDR3 protein is one row after TCRdb ran MiXCR on the 5' RACE reads. The table lists 450,000 or so distinct CDR3 sequences, approximately 15% of them singletons, with about 0.54% in the top ten. A further study also used this sample, focusing on yellow fever vaccine responses in identical twins.

Sample: CD4+ T cells sorted from blood. Source of these receptors: a young woman in good health.

This chain links TRBV9 with TRBJ2-3; 10 bases align to TRBD2. J was trimmed by 6 bases and V by 5 bases; bases with no gene match: 9. Germline V gene lookup returns CDR1 SGDLS and CDR2 YYNGEE. The CDR3 is 15 amino acids. The CDR3 sequence: CASRELAGGTDTQYF. CDR3 bases: TGTGCCAGCAGGGAATTAGCGGGAGGTACGGATACGCAGTATTTT.

V gene TRBV5-8 combines with J gene TRBJ2-5; TRBD1 matches at 8 bases. The V segment lost 4 bases and the J segment 3 bases; nucleotides outside the gene matches: 8. The CDR3 contains 15 residues. Germline lookup yields CDR1 SGHTS and CDR2 YDEGEE. The CDR3 loop is CASSADRGAKETQYF. The DNA of the CDR3 is TGTGCCAGCAGCGCAGACAGGGGAGCTAAAGAGACCCAGTACTTC.

There are a few counts of this clonotype. This chain uses TRBV5-8 with TRBJ1-5; D is unresolved. Trimming removed 3 bases at V and 9 bases at J, with 7 bases between. The CDR3 is 11 amino acids. Germline-derived CDR1 and CDR2 are SGHTS and YDEGEE. This chain's CDR3 is CASSWFGPQHF. CDR3 DNA: TGTGCCAGCAGCTGGTTCGGGCCCCAGCATTTT.

This chain joins TRBV5-1 and TRBJ1-5; D call uncertain. The CDR3 is 15 residues long. V gave up 0 bases and J gave up 0 bases, with 7 bases separating them. In germline, CDR1 is SGHRS, CDR2 YFSETQ. The chain's CDR3 is CASSLGGDSNQPQHF. Written as DNA, the CDR3 is TGCGCCAGCAGCTTGGGTGGGGATAGCAATCAGCCCCAGCATTTT.

The CDR3 loop reads CSALFSGRISYEQYF. The DNA of the CDR3 is TGCAGTGCTTTGTTTAGCGGGAGGATCTCCTACGAGCAGTACTTC. The V gene is TRBV20-1, the J gene TRBJ2-7, with 10 bases matching TRBD2. This CDR3 has 15 amino acids. Trimming at V came to 5 bases and at J to 0 bases, leaving 7 bases not matched to a gene. Germline CDR1 and CDR2: DFQATT and SNEGSKA (reference sequence).

This clonotype was observed a few times. The chain uses TRBV9 and TRBJ2-1; TRBD2 matches 8 bases. Germline trimming cut 0 bases from V and 1 base from J; bases unmatched to any gene: 15. Germline CDR1 SGDLS, CDR2 YYNGEE. CDR3 size: 20 residues. Here the CDR3 reads CASSVAPAGVEVGSYNEQFF. The CDR3 DNA reads TGTGCCAGCAGCGTAGCTCCAGCGGGAGTTGAAGTTGGATCCTACAATGAGCAGTTCTTC.

This clonotype was counted between two and nine times. The chain has TRBV7-2 and TRBJ2-7, with D possibly being TRBD1 or TRBD2 (5 bases each). Trimming left V 0 bases short and J 6 bases short, with 15 bases between. Germline CDR1 reads SGHTA; CDR2 reads FQGNSA. There are 15 residues in the CDR3. The CDR3 DNA reads TGTGCCAGCAGCTTAGCCGGGACCGAGTTCACCGAGCAGTACTTC. Translation: CASSLAGTEFTEQYF.

This clonotype has just a few counts. The chain combines TRBV7-9 with TRBJ2-7, with a tentative D call TRBD2 (7 bases). The CDR3 runs 16 residues. V lost 1 base and J lost 0, with 13 bases in between. CDR1 SEHNR and CDR2 FQNEAQ come from the germline V gene (reference sequence). The CDR3 nucleotides read TGTGCCAGCAGCTTAGGTCGGGGGGCGAGCTCCTACGAGCAGTACTTC. Its protein product is CASSLGRGASSYEQYF.

This clonotype was counted between two and nine times. The gene calls are TRBV12-3 or TRBV12-4 and TRBJ2-1; D may match TRBD1 or TRBD2 (5 bases each). This CDR3 spans 14 amino acids. V lost 10 bases, J lost 7 bases, and 20 bases lay in between. DNA of the CDR3: TGTGCCAACGGCGCTCCGGGACGGAAAAATGAGCAGTTCTTC. Its translation: CANGAPGRKNEQFF.

The chain employs TRBV6-1 and TRBJ2-3; D remains unclear. Germline-derived CDR1 and CDR2 are MNHNS and SASEGT. This CDR3 spans 14 amino acids. Deletions cut 6 bases from V and 0 bases from J, with 10 bases between. This CDR3 reads CASRSTWSTDTQYF. As DNA, the CDR3 is TGTGCCAGCAGGTCTACCTGGAGCACAGATACGCAGTATTTT.

This clonotype was counted a few times. The chain joins TRBV28 to TRBJ1-6; D not resolved. CDR1 and CDR2 (germline): MDHEN, SYDVKM. The ends were cut back, 7 bases at V and 10 bases at J, with 14 bases in the middle. The CDR3 covers 13 residues. In nucleotides, the CDR3 is TGTGCCAGCAACCGGGATGGGGTCTCACCCCTCCACTTT. It encodes CASNRDGVSPLHF.

The V gene is TRBV10-2, the J gene TRBJ1-1; D perhaps matches TRBD1 (6 bases). The CDR3 spans 16 residues. The germline V and J ends were trimmed by 3 bases and 4 bases, with 18 bases remaining between them. Germline CDR1 is WSHSY and CDR2 is SAAADI. The CDR3, as DNA: TGCGCCAGCAGTGACTCGGCGAGGGGGATCTTCACTGAAGCTTTCTTT. It is translated as CASSDSARGIFTEAFF.

The chain couples TRBV11-3 to TRBJ2-2; D is possibly TRBD1 or TRBD2 (6 bases each). The germline CDR1 and CDR2 sequences are SGHNT and YENEEA. The CDR3 totals 17 residues. Trimming cost V 4 bases and J 0 bases, with 15 bases left between them. Written as DNA, the CDR3 is TGTGCCAGCAGCTCATCTTTCGGGGGCTCGAACACCGGGGAGCTGTTTTTT. Amino acids: CASSSSFGGSNTGELFF.

This clonotype showed up many times. This rearrangement joins TRBV7-2 to TRBJ1-1; 11 positions match TRBD1. Per germline, CDR1 SGHTA and CDR2 FQGNSA. This CDR3 region has 15 residues. Trimming cost V 5 bases and J 6 bases; bases outside gene matches: 8. In DNA, the CDR3 is TGTGCCAGCAGCGAAGATGGGACAGGGGGACCTGAAGCTTTCTTT. Its translation: CASSEDGTGGPEAFF. The full variable domain, completed using reference TRBV7-2 and TRBJ1-1, is GAGVSQSPSNKVTEKGKDVELRCDPISGHTALYWYRQSLGQGLEFLIYFQGNSAPDKSGLPSDRFSAERTGGSVSTLTIQRTQQEDSAVYLCASSEDGTGGPEAFFGQGTRLTVV.

This chain connects TRBV4-1 to TRBJ2-5; 10 bases match TRBD2. With V trimmed by 1 base and J by 4 bases, 6 bases remained unmatched. The CDR3 totals 16 residues. CDR1 MGHRA and CDR2 YSYEKL come from the germline V gene. The CDR3 is CASSQVGLAGAETQYF. The CDR3 region has the DNA TGCGCCAGCAGCCAAGTAGGGCTAGCGGGAGCAGAGACCCAGTACTTC.

The chain is built from TRBV10-3 and TRBJ2-1; 10 nucleotides align to TRBD2. Per germline, CDR1 ENHRY and CDR2 SYGVKD. The ends lost 0 bases at V and 5 bases at J; junction bases unmatched: 4. This CDR3 has 16 residues. CDR3: CAISESGLAMNNEQFF. In DNA form, the CDR3 reads TGTGCCATCAGTGAGTCGGGACTAGCGATGAACAATGAGCAGTTCTTC.